This T cell receptor (beta chain) was recovered during a study of cytomegalovirus exposure and HLA in healthy donors. Study-wide findings and caveats: A further, later analysis showed that HLA-associated TCR beta chains (compared with equally common others) were more clonally expanded.

As for this clone: Its matching antigen is unknown.

Amplification used 60 Vbeta primers and 13 Jbeta primers. Libraries were prepared by immunoSEQ multiplex PCR; TCRdb keeps only in-frame clonotypes and omits some of them. The sample contains roughly 98,000 clones, roughly 76% of which appear only once. Trimming shortened V by 1 base and J by 4 bases, and 7 bases separated the two germline ends. Germline assignment: CDR1 SGHTA and CDR2 FQGTGA. CDR3 length: 13 residues. This receptor was obtained from a man aged 50 to 60 in good health and CMV-seronegative. The chain recombines TRBV7-3 with TRBJ1-1; D gene ambiguous. The sample was PBMCs. CDR3 nucleotides: TGTGCCAGCAGCTTAAGACGGGGCACTGAAGCTTTCTTT. Amino acid sequence: CASSLRRGTEAFF. The full variable domain, with the rest looked up from reference TRBV7-3 and TRBJ1-1, is GAGVSQTPSNKVTEKGKYVELRCDPISGHTALYWYRQSLGQGPEFLIYFQGTGAADDSGLPNDRFFAVRPEGSVSTLKIQRTERGDSAVYLCASSLRRGTEAFFGQGTRLTVV.